This T cell receptor beta chain was captured in a study of blood T cell repertoires in COVID-19. Across the study: The cDNA or gDNA used as material had been derived from T cells, B-cell-depleted T cells, or PBMCs.

As handled by the study authors: Amplification with reference gene primers provided the estimates of nucleated cell counts. Using immunoSEQ multiplex PCR, the repertoire was profiled, and TCRdb retains in-frame clones only, with some absent. D and trimming come from the DNA, and the V and J calls and clone size come from that table. The table has about 74,000 clones, 75% seen once. J lost 12 bases, V lost 6 bases, and 9 bases had no gene match. Germline values: CDR1 LNHNV, CDR2 YYDKDF (reference sequence). The CDR3 is 13 residues long. This clonotype was obtained from an older man with acute or convalescent COVID-19. The chain joins TRBV15 to TRBJ2-1, with 9 bases lining up with TRBD2. Sequences were obtained from peripheral blood. The CDR3 nucleotides read TGTGCCACCAGTCCATCTACTAGCGGGTGGCAGTTCTTC. Translating it yields CATSPSTSGWQFF. The variable domain in full, completed from reference TRBV15 and TRBJ2-1, reads DAMVIQNPRYQVTQFGKPVTLSCSQTLNHNVMYWYQQKSSQAPKLLFHYYDKDFNNEADTPDNFQSRRPNTSFCFLDIRSPGLGDTAMYLCATSPSTSGWQFFGPGTRLTVL.